The 10 T cell receptor beta chains reported below all come from one sample, sequenced in a study of shared clonotypes between healthy human individuals. Here immunoSEQ multiplex PCR was the method, and the copy in TCRdb shows in-frame clones only, minus some. Among 450,000 to 500,000 clones listed, about 80% were seen once. Sequencing was carried out using PBMCs. The source is a woman aged 40 to 55 in good health. Some clones in this sample may be carry-over from other donors' samples.

The chain uses TRBV2 and TRBJ1-1, with 8 bases matching TRBD1. The CDR3 extends over 15 amino acids. J was trimmed by 1 base and V by 4 bases; bases with no gene match: 5. Germline loops: CDR1 SNHLY, CDR2 FYNNEI. CDR3 protein: CASSATGTGNTEAFF. The CDR3 bases are TGTGCCAGCAGTGCTACCGGGACAGGGAACACTGAAGCTTTCTTT.

This CDR3 reads CASSLKGLAGAYEQYF. The CDR3 bases are TGTGCCAGCAGTTTAAAGGGACTAGCGGGAGCCTACGAGCAGTACTTC. The J gene is TRBJ2-7, the V gene TRBV27; 14 bases align to TRBD2. Trimming took 2 bases from V and 2 from J; bases not matched to a gene: 2. Germline CDR1 reads MNHEY; CDR2 reads SMNVEV (reference sequence). This CDR3 has 16 amino acids.

V and J are TRBV7-2 and TRBJ1-3; possible D gene TRBD1, 5 bases. The V end lost 5 bases, the J end lost 2 bases, and 13 bases lay between the germline ends. CDR3 length: 15 amino acids. Germline V gene data show CDR1 as SGHTA and CDR2 as FQGNSA. As DNA, the CDR3 is TGTGCCAGCAGCCTTTTCGGGACCGCTGGAAACACCATATATTTT. It encodes CASSLFGTAGNTIYF.

This chain links TRBV7-8 with TRBJ2-2; 9 bases align to TRBD2. The J segment lost 2 bases and the V segment lost 5 bases, leaving 12 bases of the junction unmatched. Germline CDR1 reads SGHVS; CDR2 reads FQNEAQ. CDR3 size: 18 residues. In DNA form, the CDR3 reads TGTGCCAGCAGCCCAGGTTTAGTGCGGGGGGGAAACACCGGGGAGCTGTTTTTT. It is translated as CASSPGLVRGGNTGELFF.

A single count supports this clone. Other DNA sequences in the sample encode the same CDR3. V and J are TRBV20-1 and TRBJ2-7; D not resolved. The germline V gene encodes CDR1 DFQATT and CDR2 SNEGSKA (reference sequence). The CDR3 spans 10 residues. V was pared by 6 bases and J by 4 bases, with 7 bases between. Written as DNA, the CDR3 is TGCAGTGCCTTAGATTACGAGCAGTACTTC. Translated, it gives CSALDYEQYF.

This chain connects TRBV30 to TRBJ2-3; no clear D gene. V was clipped by 3 bases and J by 7 bases, with 11 bases between them. The V gene's germline CDR1 is GTSNPN and CDR2 SVGIG (reference sequence). The CDR3 contains 12 residues. DNA for the CDR3: TGTGCCTGGAGCGGCAGGCGGAATACGCAGTATTTT. This codes for CAWSGRRNTQYF.

This clone was seen only a few times. The chain couples TRBV7-8 to TRBJ1-1, with D perhaps matching TRBD1 (5 bases). Between the trimmed V and J ends, which lost 1 base and 7 bases, there was a span of 10 bases. The germline CDR1 and CDR2 sequences are SGHVS and FQNEAQ. This CDR3 spans 13 amino acids. CDR3 amino acids: CASSLVPGVEAFF. The CDR3 DNA reads as TGTGCCAGCAGCTTAGTGCCGGGGGTTGAAGCTTTCTTT. Drawing the rest from reference TRBV7-8 and TRBJ1-1, the complete variable domain is GAGVSQSPRYKVAKRGQDVALRCDPISGHVSLFWYQQALGQGPEFLTYFQNEAQLDKSGLPSDRFFAERPEGSVSTLKIQRTQQEDSAVYLCASSLVPGVEAFFGQGTRLTVV.

Worth noting for this clone: Distinct nucleotide sequences in the sample also encode this CDR3. The V gene is TRBV28, the J gene TRBJ1-2; TRBD1 matches at 7 bases. CDR1 and CDR2 from the germline V gene are MDHEN and SYDVKM. The ends lost 2 bases at V and 6 bases at J; junction bases unmatched: 3. The CDR3 has 13 amino acids. Here the CDR3 reads CASSLDRVDGYTF. The CDR3 DNA is TGTGCCAGCAGTTTAGACAGGGTTGATGGCTACACCTTC.

V usage is TRBV7-9 and J usage is TRBJ2-2; no firm D call. The CDR3 is 17 residues long. Trimming stripped 5 bases from V and 1 base from J, with 17 bases between. Germline CDR1 and CDR2: SEHNR and FQNEAQ (reference sequence). CDR3 sequence (DNA): TGTGCCAGCAGCCCGCGCCCGGTGGAGCGGAACACCGGGGAGCTGTTTTTT. This codes for CASSPRPVERNTGELFF.

In its sample, this clone was seen once. This sequence joins TRBV7-9 and TRBJ2-1; D is ambiguous. Germline V gives CDR1 SEHNR, CDR2 FQNEAQ (reference sequence). The CDR3 runs to 12 residues. Trimming stripped 8 bases from V and 0 bases from J, with 5 bases between. CDR3 sequence (DNA): TGTGCCAGCGGTAGCTCCTACAATGAGCAGTTCTTC. It encodes CASGSSYNEQFF.